The 7 T cell receptor beta chains given below trace back to one sample, sequenced in a study. Tregs were sorted as CD4+CD25+CD127-/low cells. One entry per CDR3 protein results from TCRdb running MiXCR on the 5' RACE reads. This table has tens of thousands of distinct CDR3 sequences, under 25% appearing once. Sequencing was performed on Tregs sorted from blood. Receptors originate from a female donor with breast cancer.

As to this clonotype: With a much larger clone just one base away, this may be a read error. This chain links TRBV20-1 with TRBJ2-1, with 10 positions matching TRBD2. Germline CDR1 and CDR2: DFQATT and SNEGSKA (reference sequence). The CDR3 is 15 amino acids. As DNA, the CDR3 is TGCAGTGCTAGAGCAACTAGCGGGGATTACAATGAGCAGCTCTTC. Amino acids: CSARATSGDYNEQLF.

This clonotype was found many times. The chain joins TRBV5-6 to TRBJ1-1; a possible D gene is TRBD1 (5 bases). Germline V gene data show CDR1 as SGHDT and CDR2 as YYEEEE. The CDR3 loop spans 15 amino acids. Trimming stripped 6 bases from V and 0 bases from J, with 15 bases between. The CDR3 reads CASTDTGPMNTEAFF. The CDR3 DNA is TGTGCCAGCACAGACACAGGCCCCATGAACACTGAAGCTTTCTTT.

Notes on this clonotype: A much larger clone lies one base from this, so it may be a read error. The chain recombines TRBV7-9 with TRBJ2-3, with D possibly matching TRBD1 (7 bases). This CDR3 has 15 amino acids. Looked up from germline, CDR1 is SEHNR and CDR2 is FQNEAQ (reference sequence). The chain's CDR3 is CAGSLAADRAYTQYF. As DNA, the CDR3 is TGTGCCGGCAGCTTAGCGGCCGACAGGGCTTATACGCAGTATTTT.

This chain connects TRBV27 to TRBJ1-6; 7 bases are a match to TRBD1. V trimming: 5 bases; J trimming: 6 bases; junction bases outside the gene matches: 13. CDR3 size: 17 residues. The germline CDR1 and CDR2 sequences are MNHEY and SMNVEV (reference sequence). CDR3 amino acids: CASSRRPRDSSNSPLHF. DNA of the CDR3: TGTGCCAGCAGTCGACGACCTAGGGACAGCAGTAATTCACCCCTCCACTTT.

In its sample, this clonotype was seen once. A junction boundary mismatches the germline segment, possibly from a read error. The chain uses TRBV7-2 and TRBJ1-5; the D gene is possibly TRBD1 (6 bases). Germline loops: CDR1 SGHTA, CDR2 FQGNSA. The CDR3 totals 15 residues. The CDR3 bases are TGTGCCGGCAGCTTAAGGGACACTAGCAATCAGCCCCAGCATTTT. Encoded protein: CAGSLRDTSNQPQHF.

The rearrangement uses TRBV4-1 and TRBJ1-3; tentatively, D is TRBD1 (5 bases). V lost 4 bases and J 5 bases, leaving 15 bases between the germline ends. The CDR3 runs to 15 residues. CDR1 and CDR2 from the germline V gene are MGHRA and YSYEKL. CDR3: CASSRFRVTRNTIYF. The CDR3 nucleotides are TGCGCCAGCAGCCGATTCAGGGTAACTAGAAACACCATATATTTT.

In this sample, this clonotype turned up many times. V is TRBV5-1 and J is TRBJ2-7; 8 bases match TRBD1. Germline CDR1 SGHRS, CDR2 YFSETQ. V dropped 2 bases and J dropped 6; count of bases not matched to a gene: 7. This CDR3 region has 14 residues. CDR3 nucleotide sequence: TGCGCCAGCAGCTTCGGACAGGGAGGAGGCGAGCAGTACTTC. Its translation is CASSFGQGGGEQYF.